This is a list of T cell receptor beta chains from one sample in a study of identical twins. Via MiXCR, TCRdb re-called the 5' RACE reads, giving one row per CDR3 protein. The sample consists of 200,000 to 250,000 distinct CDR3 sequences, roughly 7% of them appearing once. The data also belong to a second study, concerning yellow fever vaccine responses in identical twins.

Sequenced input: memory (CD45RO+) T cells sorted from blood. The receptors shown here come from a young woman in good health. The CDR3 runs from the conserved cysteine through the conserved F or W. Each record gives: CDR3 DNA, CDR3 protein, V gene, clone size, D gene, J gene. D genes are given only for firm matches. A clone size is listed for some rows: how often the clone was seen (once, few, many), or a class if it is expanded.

CDR3nt: TGTGCCAGCAGCTTAGGCAGGTTGGAGAACACTGAAGCTTTCTTT
CDR3aa: CASSLGRLENTEAFF
v_gene: TRBV5-6
abundance: .
d_gene: .
j_gene: TRBJ1-1

CDR3nt: TGCGCCAGCAGCTTGGTCGGGACAGGGGAGGCCGGGGAGCTGTTTTTT
CDR3aa: CASSLVGTGEAGELFF
v_gene: TRBV5-1
abundance: many
d_gene: TRBD1
j_gene: TRBJ2-2

CDR3nt: TGCAGTGCTAGTAAGGGGCCTCTTGAAGCTTTCTTT
CDR3aa: CSASKGPLEAFF
v_gene: TRBV20-1
abundance: many
d_gene: .
j_gene: TRBJ1-1

CDR3nt: TGTGCCACCCGTATGTGGGTTGATTCACCCCTCCACTTT
CDR3aa: CATRMWVDSPLHF
v_gene: TRBV6-1
abundance: many
d_gene: .
j_gene: TRBJ1-6

CDR3nt: TGTGCCAGCAGCGCGGGACAGGGGGAGCGTGGCTACACCTTC
CDR3aa: CASSAGQGERGYTF
v_gene: TRBV11-2
abundance: few
d_gene: TRBD1
j_gene: TRBJ1-2

CDR3nt: TGTGCCAGCAGCCCAAGAGGGGCGTTAGCTTACGAGCAGTACTTC
CDR3aa: CASSPRGALAYEQYF
v_gene: TRBV28
abundance: many
d_gene: .
j_gene: TRBJ2-7

CDR3nt: TGTGCCAGCGATCGGGCAGGGTCGGTGGTAGAGACCCAGTACTTC
CDR3aa: CASDRAGSVVETQYF
v_gene: TRBV2
abundance: few
d_gene: .
j_gene: TRBJ2-5

CDR3nt: TGTGCCATCAGATCCGGGACTAGCGGGAGCGGTATGGGCTACGAGCAGTACTTC
CDR3aa: CAIRSGTSGSGMGYEQYF
v_gene: TRBV10-3
abundance: .
d_gene: TRBD2
j_gene: TRBJ2-7

CDR3nt: TGCGCCAGCAGTGAGTATCGGGCGGTGGGAGATACGCAGTATTTT
CDR3aa: CASSEYRAVGDTQYF
v_gene: TRBV10-1
abundance: .
d_gene: .
j_gene: TRBJ2-3

CDR3nt: TGCGCCAGCAGCCCGATTCCAAAGGGGTCTGGCGGGGAGCTGTTTTTT
CDR3aa: CASSPIPKGSGGELFF
v_gene: TRBV4-1
abundance: many
d_gene: .
j_gene: TRBJ2-2

CDR3nt: TGTGCCAGCAGCCCAAAAGGGACTAGCGGGGAAACCCCCTCTGGGGCCAACGTCCTGACTTTC
CDR3aa: CASSPKGTSGETPSGANVLTF
v_gene: TRBV11-1
abundance: .
d_gene: TRBD2
j_gene: TRBJ2-6

CDR3nt: TGTGCCAGCAGCACCGAGACAGGGTCCACCGGGGAGCTGTTTTTT
CDR3aa: CASSTETGSTGELFF
v_gene: TRBV9
abundance: few
d_gene: TRBD1
j_gene: TRBJ2-2

CDR3nt: TGCAGTGCTGAAGGGACAACGGGGGGTCCAGATACGCAGTATTTT
CDR3aa: CSAEGTTGGPDTQYF
v_gene: TRBV20-1
abundance: many
d_gene: .
j_gene: TRBJ2-3

CDR3nt: TGTGCCAGCAGCCAAGTCACAGATACGCAGTATTTT
CDR3aa: CASSQVTDTQYF
v_gene: TRBV3-1
abundance: many
d_gene: .
j_gene: TRBJ2-3

CDR3nt: TGTGCCAGCAGTGGGTGGAGCACAGATACGCAGTATTTT
CDR3aa: CASSGWSTDTQYF
v_gene: TRBV6-1
abundance: many
d_gene: .
j_gene: TRBJ2-3

CDR3nt: TGCGCCAGCAGCCCGGGCCCGACTAGCGGGAGTTTTCCCGGGGAGCTGTTTTTT
CDR3aa: CASSPGPTSGSFPGELFF
v_gene: TRBV5-1
abundance: .
d_gene: TRBD2
j_gene: TRBJ2-2

CDR3nt: TGTGCCAGCAGTGACAAGGGGAGTTCTAGCTCGGAGCTGTTTTTT
CDR3aa: CASSDKGSSSSELFF
v_gene: TRBV6-4
abundance: .
d_gene: .
j_gene: TRBJ2-2

CDR3nt: TGTGCCAGCAGCATACACACCCAGGGGTTTGCCACTGAAGCTTTCTTT
CDR3aa: CASSIHTQGFATEAFF
v_gene: TRBV7-8
abundance: .
d_gene: .
j_gene: TRBJ1-1

CDR3nt: TGTGCCAGCAGCCAAACTACTAATGGGAACACTGAAGCTTTCTTT
CDR3aa: CASSQTTNGNTEAFF
v_gene: TRBV3-1
abundance: few
d_gene: .
j_gene: TRBJ1-1

CDR3nt: TGTGCCAGCAGTTTAGATGACGGGAAGCTAAACTATGGCTACACCTTC
CDR3aa: CASSLDDGKLNYGYTF
v_gene: TRBV12-3/TRBV12-4
abundance: many
d_gene: .
j_gene: TRBJ1-2

CDR3nt: TGCGCCAGCAGCTTGGTGGGATCTCGGGAGCAGTTCTTC
CDR3aa: CASSLVGSREQFF
v_gene: TRBV5-1
abundance: many
d_gene: .
j_gene: TRBJ2-1

CDR3nt: TGTGCCAGCAGCCTCGTACCGGGACTAGCCGCATTCGAAAGCACAGATACGCAGTATTTT
CDR3aa: CASSLVPGLAAFESTDTQYF
v_gene: TRBV11-1
abundance: few
d_gene: TRBD2
j_gene: TRBJ2-3

CDR3nt: TGTGCCAGCAGCTTCGTTCGGGGTGGGAGGTTGCTAGGGGAGCAGTACTTC
CDR3aa: CASSFVRGGRLLGEQYF
v_gene: TRBV7-9
abundance: many
d_gene: .
j_gene: TRBJ2-7

CDR3nt: TGCGCCAGCACCGACCTTGGGGGGCGGCGCGATGGCTACACCTTC
CDR3aa: CASTDLGGRRDGYTF
v_gene: TRBV5-1
abundance: many
d_gene: .
j_gene: TRBJ1-2

CDR3nt: TGTGCCAGCAGCCCTGGTCGGACAGGGCTAAACACCGGGGAGCTGTTTTTT
CDR3aa: CASSPGRTGLNTGELFF
v_gene: TRBV7-8
abundance: few
d_gene: TRBD1
j_gene: TRBJ2-2

CDR3nt: TGTGCCAGCTCACCTAGACAGGGGGAATACAATGAGCAGTTCTTC
CDR3aa: CASSPRQGEYNEQFF
v_gene: TRBV18
abundance: .
d_gene: TRBD1
j_gene: TRBJ2-1

CDR3nt: TGTGCCAGCAGCTTAGCGGGACAGGGAACAGATACGCAGTATTTT
CDR3aa: CASSLAGQGTDTQYF
v_gene: TRBV11-2
abundance: many
d_gene: TRBD1
j_gene: TRBJ2-3

CDR3nt: TGTGCCACCAGTGACCCCGGGACAGGGGACCAGCCCCAGCATTTT
CDR3aa: CATSDPGTGDQPQHF
v_gene: TRBV24-1
abundance: many
d_gene: TRBD1
j_gene: TRBJ1-5

CDR3nt: TGTGCCAGCAGTTTAGAGGGGGCTAGCGGGGCAGAGACCCAGTACTTC
CDR3aa: CASSLEGASGAETQYF
v_gene: TRBV12-3/TRBV12-4
abundance: .
d_gene: TRBD2
j_gene: TRBJ2-5

CDR3nt: TGCGCCAGCAGCCCGCCATCGGACAGTCAGCCCCAGCATTTT
CDR3aa: CASSPPSDSQPQHF
v_gene: TRBV5-1
abundance: many
d_gene: .
j_gene: TRBJ1-5

CDR3nt: TGTGCCAGCAGTTCCGGTGCCTACAATGAGCAGTTCTTC
CDR3aa: CASSSGAYNEQFF
v_gene: TRBV6-6
abundance: few
d_gene: .
j_gene: TRBJ2-1